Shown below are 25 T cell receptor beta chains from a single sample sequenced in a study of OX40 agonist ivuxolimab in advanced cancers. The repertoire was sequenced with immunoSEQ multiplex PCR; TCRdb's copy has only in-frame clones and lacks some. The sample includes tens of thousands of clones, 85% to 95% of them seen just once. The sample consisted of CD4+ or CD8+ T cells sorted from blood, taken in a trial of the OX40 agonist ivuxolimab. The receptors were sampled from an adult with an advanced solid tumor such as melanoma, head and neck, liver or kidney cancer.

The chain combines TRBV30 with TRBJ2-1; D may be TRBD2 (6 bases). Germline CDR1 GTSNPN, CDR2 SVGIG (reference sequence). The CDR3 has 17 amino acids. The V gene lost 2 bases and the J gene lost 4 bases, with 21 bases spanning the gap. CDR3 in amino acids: CAWSPPRTKTIYNEQFF. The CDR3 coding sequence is TGTGCCTGGAGTCCCCCTCGGACTAAGACCATTTACAATGAGCAGTTCTTC.

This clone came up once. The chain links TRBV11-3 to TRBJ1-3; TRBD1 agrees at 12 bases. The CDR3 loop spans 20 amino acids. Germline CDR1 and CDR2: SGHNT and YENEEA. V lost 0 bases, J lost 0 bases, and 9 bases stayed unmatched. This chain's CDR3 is CASSLDRGQGAANSGNTIYF. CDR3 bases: TGTGCCAGCAGCTTAGATCGGGGACAGGGGGCGGCCAACTCTGGAAACACCATATATTTT. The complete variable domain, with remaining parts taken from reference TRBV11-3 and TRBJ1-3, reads EAGVVQSPRYKIIEKKQPVAFWCNPISGHNTLYWYLQNLGQGPELLIRYENEEAVDDSQLPKDRFSAERLKGVDSTLKIQPAELGDSAVYLCASSLDRGQGAANSGNTIYFGEGSWLTVV.

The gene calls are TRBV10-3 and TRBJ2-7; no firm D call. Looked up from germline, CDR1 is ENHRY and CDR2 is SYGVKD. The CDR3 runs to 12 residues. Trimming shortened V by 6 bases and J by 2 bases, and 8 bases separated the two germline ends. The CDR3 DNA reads TGTGCCATCAGCCTTGGGACCTACGAGCAGTACTTC. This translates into CAISLGTYEQYF.

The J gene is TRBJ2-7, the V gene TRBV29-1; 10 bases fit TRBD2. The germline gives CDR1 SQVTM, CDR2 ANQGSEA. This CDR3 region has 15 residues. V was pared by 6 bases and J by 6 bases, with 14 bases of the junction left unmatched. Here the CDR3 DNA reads TGCAGCGTGGCTATAGCGGGAGGCCCACTATTCGAGCAGTACTTC. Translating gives CSVAIAGGPLFEQYF.

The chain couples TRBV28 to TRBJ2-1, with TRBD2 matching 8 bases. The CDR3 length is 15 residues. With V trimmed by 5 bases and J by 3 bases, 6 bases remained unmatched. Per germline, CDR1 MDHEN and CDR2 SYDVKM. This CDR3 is CASSLGLAVYNEQFF. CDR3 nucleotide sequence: TGTGCCAGCAGTCTTGGACTAGCTGTCTACAATGAGCAGTTCTTC.

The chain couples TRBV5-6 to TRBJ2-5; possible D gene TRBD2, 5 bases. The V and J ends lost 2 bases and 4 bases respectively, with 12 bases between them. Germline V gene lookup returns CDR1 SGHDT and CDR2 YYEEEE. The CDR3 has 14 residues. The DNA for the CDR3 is TGTGCCAGCAGCTTTCCGAGGGTCAGAGAGACCCAGTACTTC. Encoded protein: CASSFPRVRETQYF.

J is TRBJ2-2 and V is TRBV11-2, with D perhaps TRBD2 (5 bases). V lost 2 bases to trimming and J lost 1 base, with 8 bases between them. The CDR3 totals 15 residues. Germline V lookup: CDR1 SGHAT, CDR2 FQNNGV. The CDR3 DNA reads TGTGCCAGCAGCTTATTAGAGGGGAACACCGGGGAGCTGTTTTTT. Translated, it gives CASSLLEGNTGELFF.

CDR3 DNA: TGCGCCAGCAGCGCAGGGCCCGGGACTCAGACGAAGTACGAGCAGTACTTC. It translates to CASSAGPGTQTKYEQYF. The chain links TRBV5-1 to TRBJ2-7; tentatively, D is TRBD2 (6 bases). Germline loops: CDR1 SGHRS, CDR2 YFSETQ. This CDR3 spans 17 amino acids. V gave up 4 bases and J gave up 4 bases, with 24 bases separating them. Drawing the rest from reference TRBV5-1 and TRBJ2-7, the complete variable domain is KAGVTQTPRYLIKTRGQQVTLSCSPISGHRSVSWYQQTPGQGLQFLFEYFSETQRNKGNFPGRFSGRQFSNSRSEMNVSTLELGDSALYLCASSAGPGTQTKYEQYFGPGTRLTVT.

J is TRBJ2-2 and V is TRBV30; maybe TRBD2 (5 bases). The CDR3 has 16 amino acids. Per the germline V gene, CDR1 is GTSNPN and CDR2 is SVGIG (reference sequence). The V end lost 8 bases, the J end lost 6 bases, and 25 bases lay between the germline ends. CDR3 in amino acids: CAVDPREPPVAGELFF. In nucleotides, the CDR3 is TGTGCCGTAGACCCGAGGGAACCTCCCGTCGCCGGGGAGCTGTTTTTT.

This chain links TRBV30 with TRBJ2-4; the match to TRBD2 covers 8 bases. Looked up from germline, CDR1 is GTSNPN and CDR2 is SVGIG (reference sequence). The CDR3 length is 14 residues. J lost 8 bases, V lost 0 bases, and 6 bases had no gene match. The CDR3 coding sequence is TGTGCCTGGAGTGTTCCCCGGGGGGGGCACATTCAGTACTTC. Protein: CAWSVPRGGHIQYF.

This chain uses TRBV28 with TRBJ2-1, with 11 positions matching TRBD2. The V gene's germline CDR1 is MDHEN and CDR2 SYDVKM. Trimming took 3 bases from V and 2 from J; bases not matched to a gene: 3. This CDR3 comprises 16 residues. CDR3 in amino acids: CASSFRLAGTYNEQFF. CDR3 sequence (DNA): TGTGCCAGCAGTTTCCGACTAGCGGGGACCTACAATGAGCAGTTCTTC.

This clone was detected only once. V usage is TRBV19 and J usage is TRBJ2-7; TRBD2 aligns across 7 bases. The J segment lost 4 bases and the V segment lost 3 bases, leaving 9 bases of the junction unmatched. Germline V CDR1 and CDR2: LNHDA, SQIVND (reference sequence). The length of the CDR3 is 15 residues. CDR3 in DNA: TGTGCCAGTAGTATGGGGAGCGGGATGGTTTACGAGCAGTACTTC. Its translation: CASSMGSGMVYEQYF.

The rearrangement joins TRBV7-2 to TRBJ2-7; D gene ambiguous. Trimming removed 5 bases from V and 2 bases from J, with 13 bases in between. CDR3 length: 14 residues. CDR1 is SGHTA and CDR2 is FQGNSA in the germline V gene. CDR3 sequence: CASSLTTSAYEQYF. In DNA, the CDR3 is TGTGCCAGCAGCCTTACCACATCGGCCTACGAGCAGTACTTC.

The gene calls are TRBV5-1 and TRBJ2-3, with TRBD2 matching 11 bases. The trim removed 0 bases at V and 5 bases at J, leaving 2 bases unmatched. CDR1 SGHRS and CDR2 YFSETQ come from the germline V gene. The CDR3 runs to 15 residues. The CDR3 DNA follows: TGCGCCAGCAGCTTGGGTGGACTAGCGGGAGATACGCAGTATTTT. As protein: CASSLGGLAGDTQYF.

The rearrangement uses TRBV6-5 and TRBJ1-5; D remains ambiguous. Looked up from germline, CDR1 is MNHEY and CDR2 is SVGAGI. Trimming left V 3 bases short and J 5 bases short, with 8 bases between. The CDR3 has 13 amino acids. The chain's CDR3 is CASSYGVDQPQHF. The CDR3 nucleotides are TGTGCCAGCAGTTATGGAGTTGATCAGCCCCAGCATTTT.

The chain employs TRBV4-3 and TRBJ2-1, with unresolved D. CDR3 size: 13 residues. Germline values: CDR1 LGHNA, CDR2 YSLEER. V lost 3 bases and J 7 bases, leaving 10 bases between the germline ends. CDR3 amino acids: CASSHSISNEQFF. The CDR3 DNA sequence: TGCGCCAGCAGCCATTCCATCTCTAATGAGCAGTTCTTC.

The CDR3, as DNA: TGTGCCAGCAGTGAAGTGCAACTCATGGAGTCCTCTGGGGCCAACGTCCTGACTTTC. Its translation: CASSEVQLMESSGANVLTF. The gene calls are TRBV6-1 and TRBJ2-6, with D unclear. Trimming took 1 base from V and 0 from J, leaving 16 bases between them. CDR1 MNHNS and CDR2 SASEGT come from the germline V gene. CDR3 size: 19 residues.

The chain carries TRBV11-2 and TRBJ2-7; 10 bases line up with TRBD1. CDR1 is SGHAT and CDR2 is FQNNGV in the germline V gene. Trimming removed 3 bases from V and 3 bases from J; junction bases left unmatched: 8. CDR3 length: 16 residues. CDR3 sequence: CASSFAPDRGGYEQYF. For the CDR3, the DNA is TGTGCCAGCAGCTTCGCCCCGGACAGGGGGGGCTACGAGCAGTACTTC.

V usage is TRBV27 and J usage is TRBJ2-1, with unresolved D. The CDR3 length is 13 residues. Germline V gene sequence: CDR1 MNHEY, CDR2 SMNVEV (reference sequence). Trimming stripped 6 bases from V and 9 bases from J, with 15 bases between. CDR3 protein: CASSTHGPGEQFF. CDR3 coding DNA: TGTGCCAGCAGCACCCACGGCCCCGGTGAGCAGTTCTTC.

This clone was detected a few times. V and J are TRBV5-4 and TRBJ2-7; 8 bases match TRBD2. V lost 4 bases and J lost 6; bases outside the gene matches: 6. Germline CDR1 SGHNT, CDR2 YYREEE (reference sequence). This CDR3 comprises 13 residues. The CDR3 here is CASSPGGGREQYF. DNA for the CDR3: TGTGCCAGCAGCCCTGGCGGGGGGCGCGAGCAGTACTTC.

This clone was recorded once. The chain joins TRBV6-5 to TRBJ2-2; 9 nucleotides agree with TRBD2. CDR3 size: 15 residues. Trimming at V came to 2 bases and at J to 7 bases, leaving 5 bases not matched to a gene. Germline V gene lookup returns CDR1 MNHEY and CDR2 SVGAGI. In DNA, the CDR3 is TGTGCCAGCAGTTACCGGGCGGGAGGGCTCGGGGAGCTGTTTTTT. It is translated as CASSYRAGGLGELFF.

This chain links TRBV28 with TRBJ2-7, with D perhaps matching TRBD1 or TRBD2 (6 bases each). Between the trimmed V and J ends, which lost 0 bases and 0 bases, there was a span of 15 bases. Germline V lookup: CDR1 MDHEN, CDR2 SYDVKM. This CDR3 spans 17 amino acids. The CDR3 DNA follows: TGTGCCAGCAGTTTATGGAGGAGGGGGACGGACTCCTACGAGCAGTACTTC. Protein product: CASSLWRRGTDSYEQYF.

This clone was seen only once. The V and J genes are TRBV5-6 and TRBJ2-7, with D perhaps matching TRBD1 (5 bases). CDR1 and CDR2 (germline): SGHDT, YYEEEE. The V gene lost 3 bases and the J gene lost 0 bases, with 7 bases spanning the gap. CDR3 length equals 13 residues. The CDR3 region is CASSSGLSYEQYF. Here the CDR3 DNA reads TGTGCCAGCAGCTCAGGGCTCTCCTACGAGCAGTACTTC.

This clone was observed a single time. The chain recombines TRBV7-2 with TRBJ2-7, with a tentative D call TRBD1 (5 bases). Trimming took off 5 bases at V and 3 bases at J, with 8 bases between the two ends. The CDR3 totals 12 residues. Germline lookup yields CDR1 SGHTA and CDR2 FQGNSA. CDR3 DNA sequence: TGTGCCAGCAGCCCCACAGGCTACGAGCAGTACTTC. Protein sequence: CASSPTGYEQYF.

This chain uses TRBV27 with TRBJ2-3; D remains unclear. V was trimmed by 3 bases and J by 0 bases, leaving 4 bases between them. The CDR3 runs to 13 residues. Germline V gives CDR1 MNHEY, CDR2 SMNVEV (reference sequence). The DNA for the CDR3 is TGTGCCAGCAGTTTGGCTAGCACAGATACGCAGTATTTT. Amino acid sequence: CASSLASTDTQYF.